The sequence of this TCR beta chain was determined in a study of shared clonotypes between healthy human individuals. Study-level results: The study drew on few donors, limiting represented genetic and exposure-history diversity. Compared with clonotypes that all four donors shared, non-shared clonotypes had lower generation probabilities.

Naive CD8 cells were CD45RO-negative, positively selected for CCR7, excluding terminally differentiated effector memory CD45RA+ cells. In its sample, this clone was seen once. Its matching antigen is unknown. Germline loops: CDR1 ENHRY, CDR2 SYGVKD. CDR3 length: 15 residues. Trimming removed 6 bases from V and 8 bases from J; junction bases left unmatched: 8. Sequencing was performed with immunoSEQ multiplex PCR; in TCRdb, only in-frame clones are kept and a portion is missing. Here the sample spans fewer than 700,000 clones, roughly 95% being singletons. The chain employs TRBV10-3 and TRBJ2-1; the match to TRBD2 covers 12 bases. The sequencing input was naive CD8+ T cells sorted from blood. The source is a woman in her 30s in good health. CDR3 amino acids: CAISLTSGSIDEQFF. DNA for the CDR3: TGTGCCATCAGCCTGACTAGCGGGAGTATTGATGAGCAGTTCTTC.